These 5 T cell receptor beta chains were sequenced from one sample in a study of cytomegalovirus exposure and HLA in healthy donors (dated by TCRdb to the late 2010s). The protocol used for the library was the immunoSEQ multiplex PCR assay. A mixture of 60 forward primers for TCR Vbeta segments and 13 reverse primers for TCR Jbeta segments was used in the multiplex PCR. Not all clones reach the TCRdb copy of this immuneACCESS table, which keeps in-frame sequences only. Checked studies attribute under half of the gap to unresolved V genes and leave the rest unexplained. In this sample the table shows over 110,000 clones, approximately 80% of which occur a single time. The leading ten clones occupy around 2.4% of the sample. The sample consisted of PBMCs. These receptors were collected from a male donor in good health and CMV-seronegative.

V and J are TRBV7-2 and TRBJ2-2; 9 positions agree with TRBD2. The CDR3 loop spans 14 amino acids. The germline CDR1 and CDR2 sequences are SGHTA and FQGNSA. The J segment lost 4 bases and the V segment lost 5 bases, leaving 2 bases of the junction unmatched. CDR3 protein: CASSRGGGTGELFF. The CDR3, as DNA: TGTGCCAGCAGCCGCGGGGGGGGCACCGGGGAGCTGTTTTTT.

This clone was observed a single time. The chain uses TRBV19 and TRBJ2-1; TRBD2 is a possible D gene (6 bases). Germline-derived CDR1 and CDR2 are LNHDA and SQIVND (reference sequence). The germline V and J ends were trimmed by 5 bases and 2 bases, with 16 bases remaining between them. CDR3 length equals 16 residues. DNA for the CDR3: TGTGCCAGTAGTCAAGGGGCGGGAAACGCCTACAATGAGCAGTTCTTC. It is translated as CASSQGAGNAYNEQFF.

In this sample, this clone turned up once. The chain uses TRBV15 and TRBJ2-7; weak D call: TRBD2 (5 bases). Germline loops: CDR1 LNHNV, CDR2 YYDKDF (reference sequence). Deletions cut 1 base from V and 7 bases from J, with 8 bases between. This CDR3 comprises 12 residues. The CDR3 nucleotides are TGTGCCACCAGCAGAGCCCCGGGGGAGCAGTACTTC. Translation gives CATSRAPGEQYF.

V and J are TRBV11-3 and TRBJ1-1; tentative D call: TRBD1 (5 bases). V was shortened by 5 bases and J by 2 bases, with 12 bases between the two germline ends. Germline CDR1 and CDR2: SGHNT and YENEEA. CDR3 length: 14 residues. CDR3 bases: TGTGCCAGCAGCAAAACGACAGAAAACACTGAAGCTTTCTTT. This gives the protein CASSKTTENTEAFF.

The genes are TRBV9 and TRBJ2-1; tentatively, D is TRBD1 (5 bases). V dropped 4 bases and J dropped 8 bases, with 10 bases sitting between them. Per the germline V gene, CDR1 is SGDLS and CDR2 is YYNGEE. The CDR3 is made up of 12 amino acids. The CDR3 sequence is CASSKGVYEQFF. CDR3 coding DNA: TGTGCCAGCAGCAAAGGGGTATATGAGCAGTTCTTC.